This entry lists 25 T cell receptor beta chains sequenced from one sample in a study of post-analysis software for immune sequencing data. What these receptors recognize is not known. Incorporated into the TCR beta cDNA libraries were unique molecular identifiers, which served to reduce PCR and sequencing biases. TCRdb re-called the PCR reads with MiXCR, one entry per CDR3 protein. The sample contains roughly 700,000 distinct CDR3 sequences, roughly 27% of which appear only once. Study observations and caveats: Patients carried 5 or 6 TRBV segments more frequently than controls did, and TRBV5-6, TRBV5-1 and TRBV20-1 were among them.

Sequencing was carried out using blood. Receptors were obtained from a girl aged 5-17 years with multiple sclerosis.

Points on this clonotype: The junction shows a germline mismatch at one end, possibly a read error. The chain has TRBV5-1 and TRBJ2-5; D is possibly TRBD1 or TRBD2 (5 bases each). Gene TRBJ2-7 matches the end of the DNA better, so the J call may be wrong. This CDR3 is 14 amino acids long. In germline, CDR1 is SGHRS, CDR2 YFSETQ. The DNA for the CDR3 is TGCGCCGGCAGCTTGAGGGGTATAATGCACGAGCAGTACTTC. Translation: CAGSLRGIMHEQYF.

In this sample, this clonotype turned up a few times. The rearrangement joins TRBV6-1 to TRBJ1-2; the D gene is possibly TRBD1 (5 bases). The CDR3 is made up of 14 amino acids. V was shortened by 4 bases and J by 5 bases, with 14 bases between the two germline ends. Germline V gives CDR1 MNHNS, CDR2 SASEGT. DNA for the CDR3: TGTGCCAGCAGTGTTAGCCGGGACGGTTATGGCTACACCTTC. The encoded protein is CASSVSRDGYGYTF.

A few counts support this clonotype. The chain uses TRBV20-1 and TRBJ2-1; D gene ambiguous. Germline-derived CDR1 and CDR2 are DFQATT and SNEGSKA (reference sequence). Trimming left V 1 base short and J 5 bases short, with 21 bases between. The CDR3 totals 17 residues. In nucleotides, the CDR3 is TGCAGTGCTAGAGCCCGGTCCGCGGCAACAAGAGACAATGAGCAGTTCTTC. Its protein is CSARARSAATRDNEQFF.

For this clonotype: An end of the junction differs from the germline gene, which may be a read error. This chain uses TRBV7-7 with TRBJ2-1, with 7 bases lining up with TRBD2. CDR1 and CDR2 from the germline V gene are SSHAT and FNYEAQ (reference sequence). The CDR3 totals 15 residues. CDR3 nucleotides: TGTGCTAGCAGCCCCGGGGCTAGCGGTTCCAATGAGCAGTTCTTC. This gives the protein CASSPGASGSNEQFF.

The chain carries TRBV6-5 and TRBJ2-3; TRBD2 agrees at 8 bases. Per germline, CDR1 MNHEY and CDR2 SVGAGI. Germline trimming cut 0 bases from V and 6 bases from J; bases unmatched to any gene: 14. The CDR3 totals 18 residues. The DNA of the CDR3 is TGTGCCAGCAGTTACTCTGGGCTAGCGGGTGGGAGGGCGGATACGCAGTATTTT. This encodes CASSYSGLAGGRADTQYF.

Note on this clonotype: Since a much larger clone is just one base distant, this may be a read error. The V and J genes are TRBV29-1 and TRBJ2-5, with unresolved D. Trimming left V 4 bases short and J 5 bases short, with 8 bases between. There are 11 residues in the CDR3. Germline lookup yields CDR1 SQVTM and CDR2 ANQGSEA. CDR3 protein: CSVGFGETQYF. The CDR3 DNA is TGCAGCGTTGGGTTTGGGGAGACCCAGTACTTC.

The V call is TRBV20-1, the J call TRBJ1-1; D uncertain. Trimming removed 2 bases at V and 9 bases at J, with 10 bases between. The CDR3 totals 11 residues. Germline loops: CDR1 DFQATT, CDR2 SNEGSKA (reference sequence). The CDR3 DNA is TGCAGTGCTAGATTATCCGTACAAGCTTTCTTT. Its translation: CSARLSVQAFF.

The gene calls are TRBV4-3 and TRBJ1-2; D ambiguous. The CDR3 is made up of 14 amino acids. V was clipped by 0 bases and J by 5 bases, with 10 bases between them. Germline CDR1 is LGHNA and CDR2 is YSLEER. The CDR3 is CASSQDDGIYGYTF. As DNA, the CDR3 is TGCGCCAGCAGCCAAGATGACGGGATTTATGGCTACACCTTC.

The CDR3 here is CASSLHSSSGANVLTF. The DNA of the CDR3 is TGTGCCAGCAGCTTACACAGCAGCTCTGGGGCCAACGTCCTGACTTTC. The chain employs TRBV11-3 and TRBJ2-6; D is unresolved. Germline V lookup: CDR1 SGHNT, CDR2 YENEEA. The V gene lost 2 bases and the J gene lost 0 bases, with 8 bases spanning the gap. The CDR3 totals 16 residues.

This clonotype was recorded a few times. The chain's CDR3 is CASNDRATDTQYF. DNA of the CDR3: TGTGCCAGCAACGACAGGGCCACAGATACGCAGTATTTT. The V call is TRBV6-6, the J call TRBJ2-3, with 7 bases aligning to TRBD1. With V trimmed by 7 bases and J by 2 bases, 3 bases remained unmatched. Germline assignment: CDR1 MNHNY and CDR2 SVGAGI (reference sequence). The CDR3 totals 13 residues.

This chain joins TRBV7-2 and TRBJ2-3; 8 bases match TRBD1. Germline V gene data show CDR1 as SGHTA and CDR2 as FQGNSA. J was trimmed by 3 bases and V by 4 bases; bases with no gene match: 12. This CDR3 is built from 17 residues. DNA of the CDR3: TGTGCCAGCAGCTCCCTAAACAGGGGGAGGTCGACAGATACGCAGTATTTT. The encoded protein is CASSSLNRGRSTDTQYF.

This clonotype showed up just a few times. This sequence joins TRBV5-1 and TRBJ1-6; 7 bases match TRBD1. The CDR3 sequence is 13 residues long. Germline assignment: CDR1 SGHRS and CDR2 YFSETQ. After removal of 1 base from V and 12 bases from J, the junction contained 4 bases not matched to a gene. The CDR3 protein is CASSLWDSQPLHF. CDR3 nucleotides: TGCGCCAGCAGCTTGTGGGACAGCCAACCCCTCCACTTT. The full variable domain, completed using reference TRBV5-1 and TRBJ1-6, is KAGVTQTPRYLIKTRGQQVTLSCSPISGHRSVSWYQQTPGQGLQFLFEYFSETQRNKGNFPGRFSGRQFSNSRSEMNVSTLELGDSALYLCASSLWDSQPLHFGNGTRLTVT.

The chain is built from TRBV20-1 and TRBJ2-5; 7 nucleotides align to TRBD1. TRBJ2-7 explains the end of the DNA better; the J call may be wrong. The V gene's germline CDR1 is DFQATT and CDR2 SNEGSKA (reference sequence). The CDR3 spans 14 residues. The CDR3 nucleotides are TGCAGTGCTAGCCAACGACAGGGATGGTTCGAGCAGTACTTC. The encoded protein is CSASQRQGWFEQYF.

This chain joins TRBV20-1 and TRBJ2-2; 12 bases map to TRBD2. This CDR3 spans 17 amino acids. The V and J ends lost 1 base and 1 base, in that order; junction bases with no gene match: 4. CDR1 and CDR2 (germline): DFQATT, SNEGSKA (reference sequence). CDR3 residues: CSARGWGLAGNTGELFF. The DNA for the CDR3 is TGCAGTGCTAGAGGATGGGGACTAGCGGGGAACACCGGGGAGCTGTTTTTT.

CDR3 region: CASSLAGVGRSRYNEQFF. The CDR3 DNA is TGTGCCAGCAGCTTAGCAGGGGTGGGTAGATCAAGGTACAATGAGCAGTTCTTC. J is TRBJ2-1 and V is TRBV7-2; TRBD1 is a possible D gene (5 bases). Germline values: CDR1 SGHTA, CDR2 FQGNSA. The V gene lost 0 bases and the J gene lost 4 bases, with 19 bases spanning the gap. The CDR3 consists of 18 residues. Full variable domain (missing parts from reference TRBV7-2 and TRBJ2-1): GAGVSQSPSNKVTEKGKDVELRCDPISGHTALYWYRQSLGQGLEFLIYFQGNSAPDKSGLPSDRFSAERTGGSVSTLTIQRTQQEDSAVYLCASSLAGVGRSRYNEQFFGPGTRLTVL.

This clonotype was counted a few times. The chain uses TRBV28 and TRBJ1-2; the D is unclear. CDR1 and CDR2 from the germline V gene are MDHEN and SYDVKM. Trimming left V 5 bases short and J 8 bases short, with 15 bases between. The CDR3 consists of 13 residues. The chain's CDR3 is CASSPLPGSGYTF. The CDR3 coding sequence is TGTGCCAGCAGTCCCCTACCAGGCTCGGGCTACACCTTC.

The chain employs TRBV29-1 and TRBJ2-1, with TRBD2 matching 9 bases. Trimming took 5 bases from V and 2 from J; bases not matched to a gene: 7. Germline V gene lookup returns CDR1 SQVTM and CDR2 ANQGSEA. The CDR3 length is 15 residues. CDR3 amino acids: CSVRPGLAPYNEQFF. CDR3 DNA sequence: TGCAGCGTTCGACCGGGACTAGCTCCCTACAATGAGCAGTTCTTC.

This clonotype was counted between two and nine times. The gene calls are TRBV28 and TRBJ2-1, with 10 bases that match TRBD2. J gave up 6 bases and V 3 bases, and 5 bases lay outside the gene matches. The CDR3 runs 15 residues. Germline loops: CDR1 MDHEN, CDR2 SYDVKM. This CDR3 reads CASSFEGLAFNEQFF. Here the CDR3 DNA reads TGTGCCAGCAGTTTCGAGGGACTAGCGTTCAATGAGCAGTTCTTC.

The chain couples TRBV15 to TRBJ1-2, with no clear D. Trimming removed 0 bases at V and 0 bases at J, with 11 bases between. Germline V gene sequence: CDR1 LNHNV, CDR2 YYDKDF (reference sequence). CDR3 length: 16 amino acids. CDR3 bases: TGTGCCACCAGCAGAGATAGGCAGCTTCCTAACTATGGCTACACCTTC. Protein sequence: CATSRDRQLPNYGYTF.

This clonotype was counted only a few times. The chain recombines TRBV5-1 with TRBJ2-7; the D is unclear. The CDR3 spans 14 residues. Trimming took off 4 bases at V and 8 bases at J, with 19 bases between the two ends. CDR1 is SGHRS, CDR2 YFSETQ, per germline. The CDR3 reads CASSVYPADDQQYF. The CDR3 DNA follows: TGCGCCAGCAGCGTCTACCCGGCCGACGACCAGCAGTACTTC.

The rearrangement joins TRBV4-3 to TRBJ1-5; D not certain. This CDR3 spans 15 amino acids. The germline gives CDR1 LGHNA, CDR2 YSLEER. The ends were cut back, 0 bases at V and 5 bases at J, with 11 bases in the middle. The CDR3 DNA is TGCGCCAGCAGCCAAGAACGGCTCGGCCATCAGCCCCAGCATTTT. This translates into CASSQERLGHQPQHF.

There are a few counts of this clonotype. V gene TRBV7-9 combines with J gene TRBJ2-7; D is uncertain. The V gene lost 1 base and the J gene lost 3 bases, with 10 bases spanning the gap. The CDR3 is 14 amino acids. Germline CDR1 is SEHNR and CDR2 is FQNEAQ (reference sequence). The CDR3 loop is CASSLGVVGYEQYF. DNA of the CDR3: TGTGCCAGCAGCTTAGGTGTGGTGGGCTACGAGCAGTACTTC. Based on the CDR3 plus reference TRBV7-9 and TRBJ2-7, the full variable domain is DTGVSQNPRHKITKRGQNVTFRCDPISEHNRLYWYRQTLGQGPEFLTYFQNEAQLEKSRLLSDRFSAERPKGSFSTLEIQRTEQGDSAMYLCASSLGVVGYEQYFGPGTRLTVT.

J is TRBJ1-2 and V is TRBV6-4, with no clear D. There are 13 residues in the CDR3. Germline lookup yields CDR1 MRHNA and CDR2 SNTAGT. The germline V and J ends were trimmed by 5 bases and 0 bases, with 7 bases remaining between them. The CDR3 spells CASSTDANYGYTF. CDR3 in DNA: TGTGCCAGCAGTACAGATGCTAACTATGGCTACACCTTC.

Points on this clonotype: Here the CDR3 omits its conserved ending phenylalanine or tryptophan, so a read error is the likely source. The rearrangement uses TRBV28 and TRBJ1-6; D is possibly TRBD1 (5 bases). From germline, CDR1 is MDHEN and CDR2 SYDVKM. Trimming pared 5 bases from V and 4 bases from J, leaving 15 bases between. The CDR3 loop spans 16 amino acids. DNA of the CDR3: TGTGCCAGCAGTAACACAGGTCTAGAATATAATTCACCCCTCCACTGT. It encodes CASSNTGLEYNSPLHC.

A note on this clonotype: With a much larger clone just one base away, this may be a read error. V gene TRBV7-2 combines with J gene TRBJ2-7; D remains unclear. Per germline, CDR1 SGHTA and CDR2 FQGNSA. The length of the CDR3 is 11 residues. For the CDR3, the DNA is TGTGCCGGCAGCTCCGGGTGGGATCAGTACTTC. This encodes CAGSSGWDQYF.